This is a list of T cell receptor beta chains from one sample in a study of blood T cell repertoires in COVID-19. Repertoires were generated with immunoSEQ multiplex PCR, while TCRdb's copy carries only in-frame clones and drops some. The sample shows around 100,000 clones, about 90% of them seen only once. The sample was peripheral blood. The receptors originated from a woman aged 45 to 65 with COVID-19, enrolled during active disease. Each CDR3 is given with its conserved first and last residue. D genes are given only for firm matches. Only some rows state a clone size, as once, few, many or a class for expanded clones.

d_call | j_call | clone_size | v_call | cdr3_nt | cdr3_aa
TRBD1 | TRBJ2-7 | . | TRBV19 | TGTGCCAGTAGTGCTCGGGACAGGGGGACCTACGAGCAGTACTTC | CASSARDRGTYEQYF
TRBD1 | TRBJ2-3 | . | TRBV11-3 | TGTGCCAGCAGCACAACGGGACAGGGGTCAGATACGCAGTATTTT | CASSTTGQGSDTQYF
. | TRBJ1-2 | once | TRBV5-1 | TGCGCCAGCAGCTTGGCCGGCAGGGAATATGGCTACACCTTC | CASSLAGREYGYTF
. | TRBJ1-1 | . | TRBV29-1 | TGCAGCGAGTCGTCCGGGTCCCCGCGAGCTTTCTTT | CSESSGSPRAFF
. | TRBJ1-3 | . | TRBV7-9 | TGTGCCAGCAGCTTAGCGGGGCTTAGGAACACCATATATTTT | CASSLAGLRNTIYF
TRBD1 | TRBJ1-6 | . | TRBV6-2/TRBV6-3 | TGTGCCAGCAGCCGGGTTTGGACAGGGGATTCACCCCTCCACTTT | CASSRVWTGDSPLHF
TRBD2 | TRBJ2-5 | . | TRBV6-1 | TGTGCCAGCAGTGAGACTAGCGGGGGAGAGACCCAGTACTTC | CASSETSGGETQYF
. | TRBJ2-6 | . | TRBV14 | TGTGCCAGCAGCCAACGAGGCGGGGCCAACGTCCTGACTTTC | CASSQRGGANVLTF
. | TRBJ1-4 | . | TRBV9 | TGTGCCAGCAGCGCGACCGGGGTTGAAAAACTGTTTTTT | CASSATGVEKLFF
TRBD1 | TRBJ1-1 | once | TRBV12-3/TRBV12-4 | TGTGCCAGCAGTCCCGGGACAGTCAAGGCTTTCTTT | CASSPGTVKAFF
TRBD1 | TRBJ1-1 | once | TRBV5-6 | TGTGCCAGCAGCTTGGGTGGTCAGGGGGCGGCTGAAGCTTTCTTT | CASSLGGQGAAEAFF
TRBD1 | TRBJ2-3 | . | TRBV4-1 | TGCGCCAGCAGCCAAGGCCCAAGGGGGCCAGATACGCAGTATTTT | CASSQGPRGPDTQYF
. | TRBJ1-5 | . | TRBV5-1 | TGCGCCAGCAGCCCGGGGGGAGAATTCAATCAGCCCCAGCATTTT | CASSPGGEFNQPQHF
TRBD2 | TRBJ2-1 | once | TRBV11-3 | TGTGCCAGCGCAGATCCCCGCCCCGGGACTAGTGAGTGGCGGAATGAGCAGTTCTTC | CASADPRPGTSEWRNEQFF
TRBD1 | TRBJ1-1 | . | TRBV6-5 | TGTGCCAGCAGCCCGACAGGGTTACTTTACACTGAAGCTTTCTTT | CASSPTGLLYTEAFF
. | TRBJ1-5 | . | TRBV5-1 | TGCGCCAGCCTTAGACGAGGGGGACAAAGCAATCAGCCCCAGCATTTT | CASLRRGGQSNQPQHF
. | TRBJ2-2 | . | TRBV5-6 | TGTGCCAGCAGCTTGGACAGGGTGGAGCACGGGGAGCTGTTTTTT | CASSLDRVEHGELFF
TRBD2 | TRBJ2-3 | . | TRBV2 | TGTGCCAGGAGCGGGGGGCCACGGGATACGCAGTATTTT | CARSGGPRDTQYF
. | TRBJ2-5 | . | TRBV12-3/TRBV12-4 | TGTGCCAGCAGTTTATGGTCCGGGGAGACCCAGTACTTC | CASSLWSGETQYF
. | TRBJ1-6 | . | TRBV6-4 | TGTGCCAGCAGTGAGGGGGGGCCGAATTCACCCCTCCACTTT | CASSEGGPNSPLHF
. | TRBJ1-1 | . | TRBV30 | TGTGCCTGGAATAGTAACACTGAAGCTTTCTTT | CAWNSNTEAFF
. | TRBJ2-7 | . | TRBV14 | TGTGCCAGCAGCCAAGGGACAGAACTCTTCTACGAGCAGTACTTC | CASSQGTELFYEQYF
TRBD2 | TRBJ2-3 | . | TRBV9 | TGTGCCAGCAGCGTAGGGGGTAGCGGGGTTAGAGATACGCAGTATTTT | CASSVGGSGVRDTQYF
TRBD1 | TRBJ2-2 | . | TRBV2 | TGTGCCAGCACGGGACAGGGGGCTGTCGGGGAGCTGTTTTTT | CASTGQGAVGELFF
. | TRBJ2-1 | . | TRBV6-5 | TGTGCCAGCAGTTACTCCGGCGGGGTGGGCTACAATGAGCAGTTCTTC | CASSYSGGVGYNEQFF
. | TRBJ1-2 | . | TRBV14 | TGTGCCAGCAGCCAAGATCGGGGAAAGCGAGGCTATGGCTACACCTTC | CASSQDRGKRGYGYTF
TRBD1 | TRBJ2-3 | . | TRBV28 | TGTGCCAGCAGTCCCGGGACAGTCAGGGATACGCAGTATTTT | CASSPGTVRDTQYF
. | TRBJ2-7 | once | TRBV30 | TGTGCCTGGGGGCGGTCCTACGAGCAGTACTTC | CAWGRSYEQYF
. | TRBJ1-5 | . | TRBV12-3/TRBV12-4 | TGTGCCAGCAGTTCCCAGCGGGATCAGCCCCAGCATTTT | CASSSQRDQPQHF
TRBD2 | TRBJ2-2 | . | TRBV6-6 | TGTGCCAGCAGTGGGGTAGCGGGGGCCCTCGGCGGGGAGCTGTTTTTT | CASSGVAGALGGELFF
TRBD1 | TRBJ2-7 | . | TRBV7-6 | TGTGCCAGCAGCCAGACAGGGGAGCCCTCCTACGAGCAGTACTTC | CASSQTGEPSYEQYF
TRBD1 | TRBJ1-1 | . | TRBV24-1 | TGTGCCACCAGCACCAGGGGGTACACTGAAGCTTTCTTT | CATSTRGYTEAFF
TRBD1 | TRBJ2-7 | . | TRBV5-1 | TGCGCCAGCAGCCCAGGGACAGAGTACGAGCAGTACTTC | CASSPGTEYEQYF
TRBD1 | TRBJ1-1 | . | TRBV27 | TGTGCCAGCTCGAACCGGGACAGCACTGAAGCTTTCTTT | CASSNRDSTEAFF
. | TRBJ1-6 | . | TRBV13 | TGTGCCAGCAGCGGGGGGAGGGCCTCCTATAATTCACCCCTCCACTTT | CASSGGRASYNSPLHF
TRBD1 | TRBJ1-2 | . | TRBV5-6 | TGTGCCAGCAGTGACACCGGGACAGAATATGGCTACACCTTC | CASSDTGTEYGYTF
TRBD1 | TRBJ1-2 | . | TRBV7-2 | TGTGCCAGCAGCTTACTAGGACAGGGTGCCTATGGCTACACCTTC | CASSLLGQGAYGYTF
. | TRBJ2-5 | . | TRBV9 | TGTGCCAGCAGCGACTCTGCGGATGTGGGAGAGACCCAGTACTTC | CASSDSADVGETQYF
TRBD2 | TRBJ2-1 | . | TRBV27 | TGTGCCAGCAGTTTACACCGGGGGGGCCTAAGGAATGAGCAGTTCTTC | CASSLHRGGLRNEQFF
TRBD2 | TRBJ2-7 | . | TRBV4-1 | TGCGCCAGCAGCCAAGACACGGGCGGGGGTACCTACGAGCAGTACTTC | CASSQDTGGGTYEQYF
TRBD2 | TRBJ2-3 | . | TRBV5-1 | TGCGCCAGCAGCCTAGGACTAGAGCCAGATACGCAGTATTTT | CASSLGLEPDTQYF
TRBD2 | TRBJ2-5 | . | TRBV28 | TGTGCCAGCACTTCAGCGGGGGGGGACCAAGAGACCCAGTACTTC | CASTSAGGDQETQYF
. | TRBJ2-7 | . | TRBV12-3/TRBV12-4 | TGTGCCAGTCTCCCGGGGTGGTCCCACGAGCAGTACTTC | CASLPGWSHEQYF
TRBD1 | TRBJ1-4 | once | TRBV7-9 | TGTGCCAGCAGCCGGACAGGGAGTAATTTTGCAACTAATGAAAAACTGTTTTTT | CASSRTGSNFATNEKLFF
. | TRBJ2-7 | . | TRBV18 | TGTGCCAGCTCACCACCGGCCAGGGCGAACGAGCAGTACTTC | CASSPPARANEQYF
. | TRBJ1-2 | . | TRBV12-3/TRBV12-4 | TGTGCCAGCAGTTACCAGGGATTCAGTGGCTACACCTTC | CASSYQGFSGYTF
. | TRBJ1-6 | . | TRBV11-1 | TGTGCCAGCAGCCCCCGCGGCGGTATTTCACCCCTCCACTTT | CASSPRGGISPLHF
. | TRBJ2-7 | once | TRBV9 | TGTGCCAGCAGCGCCCAGGCCGGCTACGAGCAGTACTTC | CASSAQAGYEQYF
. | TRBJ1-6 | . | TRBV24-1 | TGTGCCCGTGGGGGGGGCACCTATAATTCACCCCTCCACTTT | CARGGGTYNSPLHF
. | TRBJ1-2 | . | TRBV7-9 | TGTGCCAGCAGCTTAGGGCAGTTCTATGGCTACACCTTC | CASSLGQFYGYTF
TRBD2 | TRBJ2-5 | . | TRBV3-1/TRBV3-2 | TGTGCCAGCAGCCAAAATAGCGGGGGTGAGACCCAGTACTTC | CASSQNSGGETQYF
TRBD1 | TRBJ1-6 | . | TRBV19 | TGTGCCAGTAGTATCGTCGGACAGGGAGTTAATTCACCCCTCCACTTT | CASSIVGQGVNSPLHF
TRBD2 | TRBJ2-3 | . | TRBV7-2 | TGTGCCAGCAGCGTTCCGACTAGCGGGGAGCCAGATACGCAGTATTTT | CASSVPTSGEPDTQYF
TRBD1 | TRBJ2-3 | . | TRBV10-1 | TGCGCCAGCAGTGGATATAGACAGGGGGCTCGGACAGATACGCAGTATTTT | CASSGYRQGARTDTQYF
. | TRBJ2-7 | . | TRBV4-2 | TGTGCCAGCAGCCAAGAGACAGGCCCCTACGAGCAGTACTTC | CASSQETGPYEQYF